The subject of this entry is one TCR beta chain. This clonotype has just a few counts. Its recognized antigen is unknown. No base qualities exist here, and no much larger clone lies one base off it. V lost 4 bases and J lost 4 bases, and the count of bases not matched to a germline gene is 12. The CDR3 sequence holds 16 residues, the cysteine and phenylalanine included. Just CDR3 DNA is preserved here, 48 bases in frame from base 1. CDR1 and CDR2 are read off the germline V gene as SGHVS and FQNEAQ. The data originate from a study of vaccination and CD4 T cells after COVID-19 (dated by TCRdb to 2022 to 2024). About the full investigation: Convalescent patients had a positive SARS-CoV-2 result on nasal swab PCR, and of these patients, 8 or 9 had mild disease and one had severe disease. In the convalescent cohort there were six males and four females, among whom were two Hispanic individuals, seven Caucasians, two Asians and one multiracial person. Participants received two doses of either the Pfizer-BioNTech BNT162b2 vaccine (n=8) or the Moderna mRNA-1273 vaccine (n=2). Post-COVID blood samples from convalescent patients were collected a median of roughly 100 days after diagnosis, with a range of 35 to 161 days. Post-vaccine blood samples were obtained a median of around 67 days after the second vaccine dose, with a range of about 12 to 241 days. For stimulating the cultures, overlapping spike peptide pools were used, derived from SARS-CoV-2 as well as from the common cold coronaviruses HCoV-NL63, HCoV-OC43 and HCoV-229E. Control cultures used a CEFX viral epitope pool as positive control, an HIV-1 Nef peptide pool as negative control, or no peptide. The spike-specific CD4+ TCR repertoire was compared before and after mRNA vaccination in approximately 9 COVID-19 convalescent patients and a handful of infection-naive healthy vaccine recipients. The paper's findings and limits, for the study overall: An increase in the median number of SARS-CoV-2-reactive clonotypes from 21 after infection to roughly 39 after vaccination was observed, but the change was not found to be significant. Only a relatively small number of convalescent patients were included in the study, and early timepoints following natural infection were not analyzed. Among convalescent patients, a median about 86% of the SARS-CoV-2-reactive clones seen after vaccination appeared only after vaccination, which suggests priming specific to the vaccine. Of the vaccine-specific clones found in convalescent patients, nearly all (304 of 307) were mono-reactive for SARS-CoV-2 spike instead of being cross-reactive with common cold coronaviruses.

Library preparation used PCR. DNA from cultured CD4+ T cells was subjected to TCR sequencing with the Oncomine TCR Beta short-read assay at the Johns Hopkins FTIC core. The QIAamp micro DNA kit was used to extract genomic DNA from the cultured CD4+ T cells. Oncomine TCR Beta libraries made from cultured CD4+ T cells were pooled using unique dual indexes and sequenced on an Illumina iSeq 100. The paper's data handling went like this. Non-productive sequences were filtered out, and CDR3s that did not start with C, did not end with F or W, or were shorter than 7 amino acids were discarded. The MANAFEST web application was used to identify antigen-specific clonotypes by comparing peptide-stimulated wells against reference wells and other culture wells. To be called positive, a clone needed an FDR below 0.05, an odds ratio above 5, and a productive frequency above 0.1% in at least two of three replicate wells. Cross-reactive clonotypes were defined as significantly expanded in both SARS-CoV-2 spike wells and at least one common cold coronavirus spike condition. CDR3 homology was assessed with Levenshtein distances (stringdist) and unrooted phylogenetic trees (ape) in R version 3.6.1. The raw public data were reprocessed by TCRdb itself: fastp quality trimming at Q25, MiXCR clonotype calling, in-frame beta chains only. A single entry per CDR3 protein holds the most common genes and DNA from its merged rows. TCRdb's processing, not the authors' own work, is the source of the V and J calls. A total of several thousand distinct CDR3 sequences appear in this sample, 55% to 75% of them only once. The ten largest clones add up to around an eighth of the sample.

The sample's treatment or condition label is to be understood as: roughly ten-day PBMC culture with coronavirus spike peptide pools or control peptides (ViraFEST assay). The ViraFEST assay, used in the study, expanded antigen-specific T cells with peptide pools and then identified the expanded clonotypes through TCR sequencing. Positive SARS-CoV-2 PCR tests in the convalescent patients dated from March to December 2020, before Alpha, Beta and Delta variants emerged in the United States. Roughly 2.1 million PBMCs per well were cultured in IMDM with 5% human AB serum and roughly 10 IU/ml IL-2, plus 10 ug/ml peptide pools. Half of the culture medium was replaced with fresh IL-2-containing medium on days 3 and 7. After approximately 10 days of culture, CD4+ T cells were isolated by negative selection using the EasySep CD4+ T cell isolation kit. Ficoll-Paque Plus gradient centrifugation was used to isolate PBMCs from whole blood, and the isolated PBMCs were then either used fresh or cryopreserved at -140C. In general, triplicate wells were set up for every culture condition.

The TCR comes from a human donor with COVID-19. The sample in question was cultured CD4+ T cells from blood, obtained after SARS-CoV-2 vaccination. The sequence is built from TRBV7-8 and TRBJ1-2, with 7 bases aligning to TRBD1. The DNA sequence is given as TGTGCCAGCAGCTCCCATGGACAGGTGGGGGGCTATGGCTACACCTTC. The resulting protein is CASSSHGQVGGYGYTF.